This TCR beta chain is drawn from a study of T-cell reconstitution after alpha-beta-depleted transplantation in children. Looked up from germline, CDR1 is SEHNR and CDR2 is FQNEAQ (reference sequence). This CDR3 contains 17 residues. The trim removed 5 bases at V and 4 bases at J, leaving 14 bases unmatched. Unique molecular identifiers were used to barcode this TCRbeta library. TCRdb analysed the PCR reads with MiXCR anew, one entry per CDR3 protein. This table holds about 580,000 distinct CDR3 sequences, roughly 24% found once. Turning to this clonotype: The antigen is undetermined.

Findings and caveats of the study: T-cell numbers and diversity one year post-transplant derived largely from freshly generated T cells.

This chain links TRBV7-9 with TRBJ2-5; 9 nucleotides match TRBD1. Source: PBMCs, mostly from graft donor cells, taken 360 days after TCRalphabeta/CD19-depleted stem cell transplant. The sequence was collected from a boy younger than two who had a stem cell transplant for acute myeloid leukemia, so the T cells may come from the graft donor. Here the CDR3 DNA reads TGTGCCAGCAGCCTTCGTTTCCGGGACAGGGAAGGAGAGACCCAGTACTTC. It specifies CASSLRFRDREGETQYF.